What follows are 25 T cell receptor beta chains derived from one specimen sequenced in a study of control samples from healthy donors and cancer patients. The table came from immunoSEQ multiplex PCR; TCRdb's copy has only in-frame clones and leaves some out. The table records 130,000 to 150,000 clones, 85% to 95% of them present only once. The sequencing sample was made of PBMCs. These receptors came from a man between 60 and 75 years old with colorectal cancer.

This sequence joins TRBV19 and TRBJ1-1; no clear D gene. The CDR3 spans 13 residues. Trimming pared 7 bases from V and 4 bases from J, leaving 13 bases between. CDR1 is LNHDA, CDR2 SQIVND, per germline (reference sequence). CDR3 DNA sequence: TGTGCCAGTACCCGGACCATGGGCACTGAAGCTTTCTTT. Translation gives CASTRTMGTEAFF.

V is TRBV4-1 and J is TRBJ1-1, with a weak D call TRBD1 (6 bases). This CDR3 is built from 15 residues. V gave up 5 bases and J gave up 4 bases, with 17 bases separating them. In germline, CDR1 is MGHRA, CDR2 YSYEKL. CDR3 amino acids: CASSEPGVVGTEAFF. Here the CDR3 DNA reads TGCGCCAGCAGCGAACCAGGGGTCGTGGGCACTGAAGCTTTCTTT.

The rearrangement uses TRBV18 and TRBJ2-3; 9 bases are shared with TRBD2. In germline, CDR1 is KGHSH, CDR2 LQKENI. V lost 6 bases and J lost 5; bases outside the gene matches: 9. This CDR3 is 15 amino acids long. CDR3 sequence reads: CASSLTSGARDTQYF. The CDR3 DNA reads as TGTGCCAGCTCCTTGACTAGCGGCGCTCGAGATACGCAGTATTTT.

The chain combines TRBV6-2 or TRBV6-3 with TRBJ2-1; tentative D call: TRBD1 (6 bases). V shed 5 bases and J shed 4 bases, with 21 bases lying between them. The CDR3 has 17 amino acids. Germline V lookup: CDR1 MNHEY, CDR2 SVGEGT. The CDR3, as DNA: TGTGCCAGCAGTCCCCAAGCAGGGGTAGGGTTATACAATGAGCAGTTCTTC. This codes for CASSPQAGVGLYNEQFF.

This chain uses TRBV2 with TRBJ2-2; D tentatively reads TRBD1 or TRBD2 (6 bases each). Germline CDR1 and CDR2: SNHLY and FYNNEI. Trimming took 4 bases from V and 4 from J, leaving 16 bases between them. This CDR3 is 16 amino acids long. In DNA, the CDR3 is TGTGCCAGCAGTGGAATTGGGGGGCGCATCACCGGGGAGCTGTTTTTT. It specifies CASSGIGGRITGELFF. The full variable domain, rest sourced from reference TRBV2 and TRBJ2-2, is EPEVTQTPSHQVTQMGQEVILRCVPISNHLYFYWYRQILGQKVEFLVSFYNNEISEKSEIFDDQFSVERPDGSNFTLKIRSTKLEDSAMYFCASSGIGGRITGELFFGEGSRLTVL.

Here the CDR3 reads CATSDSGNTIYF. CDR3 DNA: TGTGCCACCTCCGACTCTGGAAACACCATATATTTT. The chain has TRBV28 and TRBJ1-3, with D unresolved. The CDR3 sequence is 12 residues long. Trimming took off 10 bases at V and 0 bases at J, with 7 bases between the two ends. Per the germline V gene, CDR1 is MDHEN and CDR2 is SYDVKM.

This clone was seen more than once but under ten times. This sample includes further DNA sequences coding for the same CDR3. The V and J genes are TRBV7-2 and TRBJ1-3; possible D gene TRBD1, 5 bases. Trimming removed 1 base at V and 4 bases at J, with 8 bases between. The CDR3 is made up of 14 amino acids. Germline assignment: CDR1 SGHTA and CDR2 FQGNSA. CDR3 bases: TGTGCCAGCAGCTTAGGGGGGACCGGAAACACCATATATTTT. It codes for CASSLGGTGNTIYF.

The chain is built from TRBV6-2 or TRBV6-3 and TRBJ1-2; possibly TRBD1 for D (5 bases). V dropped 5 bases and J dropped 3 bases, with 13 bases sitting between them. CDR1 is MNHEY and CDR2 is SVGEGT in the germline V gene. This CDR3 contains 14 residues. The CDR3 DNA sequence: TGTGCCAGCAGTAATAACCCAGGGTACTATGGCTACACCTTC. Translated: CASSNNPGYYGYTF.

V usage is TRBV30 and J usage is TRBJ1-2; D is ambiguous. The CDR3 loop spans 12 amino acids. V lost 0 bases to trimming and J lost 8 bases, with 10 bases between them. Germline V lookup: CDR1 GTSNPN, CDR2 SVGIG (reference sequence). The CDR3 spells CAWSVVSRGYTF. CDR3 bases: TGTGCCTGGAGTGTAGTGAGTAGGGGCTACACCTTC.

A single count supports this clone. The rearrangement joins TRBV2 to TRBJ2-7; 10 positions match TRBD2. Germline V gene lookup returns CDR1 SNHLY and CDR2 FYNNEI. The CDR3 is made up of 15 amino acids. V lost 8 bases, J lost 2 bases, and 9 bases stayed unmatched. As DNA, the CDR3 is TGTGCCAGCGGGCTAGCGGGGGCGAGCCCCTACGAGCAGTACTTC. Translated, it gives CASGLAGASPYEQYF.

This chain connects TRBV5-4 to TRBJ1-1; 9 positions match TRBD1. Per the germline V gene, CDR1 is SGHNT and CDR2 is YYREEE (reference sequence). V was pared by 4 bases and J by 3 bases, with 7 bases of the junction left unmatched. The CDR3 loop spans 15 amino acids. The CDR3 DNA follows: TGTGCCAGCAGCGGCGGGACAGGGAGGCACACTGAAGCTTTCTTT. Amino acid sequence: CASSGGTGRHTEAFF.

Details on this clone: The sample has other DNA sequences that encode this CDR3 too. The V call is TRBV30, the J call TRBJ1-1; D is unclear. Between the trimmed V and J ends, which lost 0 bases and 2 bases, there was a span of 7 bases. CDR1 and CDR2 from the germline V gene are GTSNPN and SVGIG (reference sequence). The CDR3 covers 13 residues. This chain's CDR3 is CAWSVGGNTEAFF. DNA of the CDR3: TGTGCCTGGAGTGTAGGCGGTAACACTGAAGCTTTCTTT.

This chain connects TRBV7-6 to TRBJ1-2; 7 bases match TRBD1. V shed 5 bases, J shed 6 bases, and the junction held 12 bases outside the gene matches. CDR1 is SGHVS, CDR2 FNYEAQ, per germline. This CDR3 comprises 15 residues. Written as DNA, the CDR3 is TGTGCCAGCAGCCCCGACGCACAGGGGACAAATGGCTACACCTTC. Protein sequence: CASSPDAQGTNGYTF.

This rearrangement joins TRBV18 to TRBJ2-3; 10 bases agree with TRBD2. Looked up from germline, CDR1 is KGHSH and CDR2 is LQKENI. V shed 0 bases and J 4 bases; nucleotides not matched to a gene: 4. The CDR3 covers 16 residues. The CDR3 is CASSPPPSGGADTQYF. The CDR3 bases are TGTGCCAGCTCACCACCGCCTAGCGGGGGCGCAGATACGCAGTATTTT.

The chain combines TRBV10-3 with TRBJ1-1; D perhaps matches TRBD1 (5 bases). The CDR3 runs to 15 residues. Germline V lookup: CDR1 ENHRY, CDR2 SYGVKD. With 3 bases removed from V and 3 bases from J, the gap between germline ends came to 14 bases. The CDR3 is CAISEGAAGHTEAFF. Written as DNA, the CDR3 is TGTGCCATCAGTGAAGGGGCCGCGGGGCACACTGAAGCTTTCTTT.

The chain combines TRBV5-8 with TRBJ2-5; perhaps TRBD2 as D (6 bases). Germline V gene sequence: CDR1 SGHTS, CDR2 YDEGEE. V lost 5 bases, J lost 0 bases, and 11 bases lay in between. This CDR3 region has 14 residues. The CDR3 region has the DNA TGTGCCAGCAGACCCCGGGAGTACCAAGAGACCCAGTACTTC. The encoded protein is CASRPREYQETQYF.

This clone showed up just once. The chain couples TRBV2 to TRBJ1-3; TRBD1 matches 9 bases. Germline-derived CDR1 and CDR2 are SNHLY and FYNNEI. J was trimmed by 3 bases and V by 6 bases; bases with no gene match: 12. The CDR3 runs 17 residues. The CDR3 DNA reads TGTGCCAGCAGAGAATACAGGGGGCTCGGCGGTGGAAACACCATATATTTT. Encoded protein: CASREYRGLGGGNTIYF. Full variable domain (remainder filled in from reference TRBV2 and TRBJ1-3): EPEVTQTPSHQVTQMGQEVILRCVPISNHLYFYWYRQILGQKVEFLVSFYNNEISEKSEIFDDQFSVERPDGSNFTLKIRSTKLEDSAMYFCASREYRGLGGGNTIYFGEGSWLTVV.

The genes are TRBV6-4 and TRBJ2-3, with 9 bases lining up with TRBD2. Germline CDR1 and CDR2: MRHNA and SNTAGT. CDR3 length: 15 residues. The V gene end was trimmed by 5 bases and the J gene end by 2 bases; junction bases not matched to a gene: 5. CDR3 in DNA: TGTGCCAGCAGTATAGCGGGGGTAAACACAGATACGCAGTATTTT. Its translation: CASSIAGVNTDTQYF.

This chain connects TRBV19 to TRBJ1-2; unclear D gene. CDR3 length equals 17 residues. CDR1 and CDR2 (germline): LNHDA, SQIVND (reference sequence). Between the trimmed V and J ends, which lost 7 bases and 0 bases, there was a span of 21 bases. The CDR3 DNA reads TGTGCCAGTACTACGGCCGGAGTTTTGGGTTCTAACTATGGCTACACCTTC. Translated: CASTTAGVLGSNYGYTF.

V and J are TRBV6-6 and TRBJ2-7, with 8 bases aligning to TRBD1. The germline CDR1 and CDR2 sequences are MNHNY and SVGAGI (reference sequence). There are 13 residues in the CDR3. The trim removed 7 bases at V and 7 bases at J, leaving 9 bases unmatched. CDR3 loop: CASMGRGQSEQYF. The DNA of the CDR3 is TGTGCCAGCATGGGCAGGGGGCAGAGTGAGCAGTACTTC.

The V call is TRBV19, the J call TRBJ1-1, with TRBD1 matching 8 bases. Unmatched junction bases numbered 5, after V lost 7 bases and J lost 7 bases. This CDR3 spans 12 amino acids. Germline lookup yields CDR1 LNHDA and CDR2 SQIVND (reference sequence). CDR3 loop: CASNDRGNEAFF. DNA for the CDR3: TGTGCCAGTAACGACAGGGGTAATGAAGCTTTCTTT.

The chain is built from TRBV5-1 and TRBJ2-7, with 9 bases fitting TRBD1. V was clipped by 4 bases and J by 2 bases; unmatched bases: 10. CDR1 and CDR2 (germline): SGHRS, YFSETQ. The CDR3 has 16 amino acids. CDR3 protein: CASSPGQGEGTYEQYF. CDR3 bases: TGCGCCAGCAGCCCGGGACAGGGAGAGGGGACCTACGAGCAGTACTTC.

CDR3 DNA sequence: TGTGCCAGCAGTTTGGACAGGGGGCAGAATGAGCAGTTCTTC. It yields the protein CASSLDRGQNEQFF. This chain joins TRBV28 and TRBJ2-1; 11 nucleotides align to TRBD1. The CDR3 covers 14 residues. From germline, CDR1 is MDHEN and CDR2 SYDVKM. The J segment lost 7 bases and the V segment lost 3 bases, leaving 2 bases of the junction unmatched.

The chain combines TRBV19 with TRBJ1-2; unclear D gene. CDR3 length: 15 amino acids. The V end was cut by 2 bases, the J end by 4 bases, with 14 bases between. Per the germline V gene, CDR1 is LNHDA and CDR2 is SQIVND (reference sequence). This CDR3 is CASSIKREEIYGYTF. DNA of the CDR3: TGTGCCAGTAGTATAAAAAGGGAGGAAATCTATGGCTACACCTTC.

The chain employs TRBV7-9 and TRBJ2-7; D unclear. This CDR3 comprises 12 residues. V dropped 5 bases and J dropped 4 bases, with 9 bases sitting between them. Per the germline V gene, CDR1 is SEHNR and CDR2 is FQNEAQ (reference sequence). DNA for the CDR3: TGTGCCAGCAGCAAGACAAGATACGAGCAGTACTTC. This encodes CASSKTRYEQYF.